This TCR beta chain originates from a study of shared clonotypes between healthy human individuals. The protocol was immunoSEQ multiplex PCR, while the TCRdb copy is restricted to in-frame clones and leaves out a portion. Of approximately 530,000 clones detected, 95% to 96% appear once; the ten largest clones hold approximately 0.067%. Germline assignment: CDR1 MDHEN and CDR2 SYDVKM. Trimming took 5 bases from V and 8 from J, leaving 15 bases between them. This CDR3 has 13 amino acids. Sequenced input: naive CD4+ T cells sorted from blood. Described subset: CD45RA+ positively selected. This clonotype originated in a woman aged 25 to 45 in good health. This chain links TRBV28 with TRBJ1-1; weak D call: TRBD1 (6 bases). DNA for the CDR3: TGTGCCAGCAGTATACCGGGACACGGAGAAGCTTTCTTT. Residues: CASSIPGHGEAFF.